A selection of T cell receptor beta chains follows, all from one sample in a study of shared clonotypes between healthy human individuals. The repertoire was sequenced with immunoSEQ multiplex PCR; TCRdb's copy has only in-frame clones and lacks some. The data contain about 1.5 million clones, 98% of them singletons. Sequencing was carried out using naive CD4+ T cells sorted from blood. The source is a man under 40 in good health. CDR3s include the opening cysteine and the closing phenylalanine or tryptophan. D genes are given only for firm matches. Part of the rows lack a size; the others show once, few, many or a class for expanded clones.

length: 15
V: TRBV6-1
size: -
J: TRBJ2-7
D: TRBD1
DNA: TGTGCCAGCAGTGACCGGGACAGGGGAAAATCAGAGCAGTACTTC
CDR3: CASSDRDRGKSEQYF

length: 16
V: TRBV5-1
size: -
J: TRBJ1-4
D: TRBD1
DNA: TGCGCCAGCAGCTCCGGGACAGGGTCGACTAATGAAAAACTGTTTTTT
CDR3: CASSSGTGSTNEKLFF

length: 12
V: TRBV29-1
size: -
J: TRBJ2-7
D: -
DNA: TGCAGCGTTCGTGCAGCTTACTACGAGCAGTACTTC
CDR3: CSVRAAYYEQYF

length: 14
V: TRBV27
size: -
J: TRBJ2-3
D: -
DNA: TGTGCCACCACCAGTCGCCCGGGGACAGATACGCAGTATTTT
CDR3: CATTSRPGTDTQYF

length: 15
V: TRBV5-1
size: -
J: TRBJ2-6
D: -
DNA: TGCGCCAGCAGCTTGGAGCCCTCTGGGGCCAACGTCCTGACTTTC
CDR3: CASSLEPSGANVLTF

length: 13
V: TRBV6-5
size: -
J: TRBJ1-5
D: -
DNA: TGTGCCAGCAGTTACAAGGGAGGTCAGCCCCAGCATTTT
CDR3: CASSYKGGQPQHF

length: 12
V: TRBV28
size: -
J: TRBJ2-3
D: -
DNA: TGTGCCACTGGCGTCGGCACAGATACGCAGTATTTT
CDR3: CATGVGTDTQYF

length: 14
V: TRBV15
size: -
J: TRBJ2-7
D: TRBD2
DNA: TGTGCCACCGCAGCGGCTAGCGGACTTTACGAGCAGTACTTC
CDR3: CATAAASGLYEQYF

length: 14
V: TRBV27
size: -
J: TRBJ2-2
D: -
DNA: TGTGCCAGCAGTTTAATCGGCGACACCGGGGAGCTGTTTTTT
CDR3: CASSLIGDTGELFF

length: 14
V: TRBV6-5
size: -
J: TRBJ2-1
D: -
DNA: TGTGCCAGCAGTGATTCGGGACACTACAATGAGCAGTTCTTC
CDR3: CASSDSGHYNEQFF

length: 11
V: TRBV7-2
size: -
J: TRBJ1-5
D: -
DNA: TGTGCCAGCAGCTTAGACCTGACCCAGCATTTT
CDR3: CASSLDLTQHF

length: 15
V: TRBV11-3
size: -
J: TRBJ2-2
D: -
DNA: TGTGCCAGCAGCCATGAGGGAGTGCACACCGGGGAGCTGTTTTTT
CDR3: CASSHEGVHTGELFF

length: 13
V: TRBV18
size: -
J: TRBJ1-1
D: -
DNA: TGTGCCAGCTCACATGACAGGAACACTGAAGCTTTCTTT
CDR3: CASSHDRNTEAFF

length: 12
V: TRBV28
size: -
J: TRBJ1-1
D: -
DNA: TGTGCCAGCAGTTTATCAGGATTTGAAGCTTTCTTT
CDR3: CASSLSGFEAFF

length: 13
V: TRBV29-1
size: once
J: TRBJ2-1
D: TRBD2
DNA: TGCGCAGTCAGCGGGAGGGCTCGCAATGAGCAGTTCTTC
CDR3: CAVSGRARNEQFF

length: 13
V: TRBV2
size: -
J: TRBJ2-5
D: -
DNA: TGTGCCAGCAGTGTACTCCTCCAAGAGACCCAGTACTTC
CDR3: CASSVLLQETQYF

length: 17
V: TRBV5-6
size: -
J: TRBJ2-1
D: -
DNA: TGTGCCAGCAGCTCGGTACTTAGCGGAAGCTCCTACAATGAGCAGTTCTTC
CDR3: CASSSVLSGSSYNEQFF

length: 13
V: TRBV7-8
size: once
J: TRBJ1-5
D: -
DNA: TGTGCCAGCAGCCGACAGCTCAATCAGCCCCAGCATTTT
CDR3: CASSRQLNQPQHF

length: 13
V: TRBV18
size: -
J: TRBJ1-5
D: -
DNA: TGTGCCAGCTCAAAGGATAGCAATCAGCCCCAGCATTTT
CDR3: CASSKDSNQPQHF

length: 12
V: TRBV28
size: -
J: TRBJ2-1
D: -
DNA: TGTGCCAGCAGTCTGGGGGTAAATGAGCAGTTCTTC
CDR3: CASSLGVNEQFF

length: 13
V: TRBV5-4
size: -
J: TRBJ1-2
D: TRBD1
DNA: TGTGCCAGCTTGGGGGACAGTACCTATGGCTACACCTTC
CDR3: CASLGDSTYGYTF

length: 12
V: TRBV19
size: -
J: TRBJ1-1
D: -
DNA: TGTGCCAGTAGGCGGACAGCCACTGAAGCTTTCTTT
CDR3: CASRRTATEAFF

length: 15
V: TRBV15
size: -
J: TRBJ1-5
D: -
DNA: TGTGCCACCAGCAGGGTGGCAGGGTATATCCAGCCCCAGCATTTT
CDR3: CATSRVAGYIQPQHF

length: 17
V: TRBV5-4
size: -
J: TRBJ2-2
D: -
DNA: TGTGCCAGCAGCTCCGGGAGTAGGGGGGCAATTCCCGGGGAGCTGTTTTTT
CDR3: CASSSGSRGAIPGELFF

length: 16
V: TRBV28
size: -
J: TRBJ2-1
D: TRBD2
DNA: TGTGCCAGCAGTCCTCCTGGCGGGAGCGGCTACAATGAGCAGTTCTTC
CDR3: CASSPPGGSGYNEQFF

length: 15
V: TRBV9
size: -
J: TRBJ2-7
D: TRBD2
DNA: TGTGCCAGCAGCCTAGGACTAGCGCTCTCCTACGAGCAGTACTTC
CDR3: CASSLGLALSYEQYF

length: 16
V: TRBV7-9
size: once
J: TRBJ2-7
D: TRBD2
DNA: TGTGCCAGCAGCTTAGGTGCGGGAGGGGGGTCCTACGAGCAGTACTTC
CDR3: CASSLGAGGGSYEQYF

length: 13
V: TRBV5-4
size: -
J: TRBJ2-7
D: -
DNA: TGTGCCAGCAGCCCGGGACCCCAAGGCGAGCAGTACTTC
CDR3: CASSPGPQGEQYF

length: 13
V: TRBV5-1
size: few
J: TRBJ1-4
D: -
DNA: TGCGCCAGCAGCTTGGGGGGGAATGAAAAACTGTTTTTT
CDR3: CASSLGGNEKLFF

length: 16
V: TRBV27
size: -
J: TRBJ2-5
D: TRBD1
DNA: TGTGCCAGCAGCTTGAATGGACAGGGGGCGGGTGAGACCCAGTACTTC
CDR3: CASSLNGQGAGETQYF

length: 11
V: TRBV20-1
size: -
J: TRBJ2-7
D: -
DNA: TGCAGTGCTAGACCCCTCTACGAGCAGTACTTC
CDR3: CSARPLYEQYF

length: 15
V: TRBV5-6
size: -
J: TRBJ1-2
D: -
DNA: TGTGCCAGCAGCTTGGCGGGACCCCCAGGCAGTGGCTACACCTTC
CDR3: CASSLAGPPGSGYTF

length: 14
V: TRBV28
size: -
J: TRBJ2-7
D: TRBD2
DNA: TGTGCCAGCAGACCTTCAGGGACTACCTACGAGCAGTACTTC
CDR3: CASRPSGTTYEQYF

length: 14
V: TRBV10-3
size: -
J: TRBJ2-7
D: -
DNA: TGTGCCACCACCTGGGGGGAGGTTGGCTACGAGCAGTACTTC
CDR3: CATTWGEVGYEQYF

length: 13
V: TRBV5-5
size: -
J: TRBJ2-1
D: -
DNA: TGTGCCAGCAGTAGGGGGACGGACAATGAGCAGTTCTTC
CDR3: CASSRGTDNEQFF

length: 14
V: TRBV7-8
size: -
J: TRBJ1-2
D: -
DNA: TGTGCCAGCAGCTCACGGACAGTGAACTATGGCTACACCTTC
CDR3: CASSSRTVNYGYTF

length: 17
V: TRBV5-1
size: -
J: TRBJ1-1
D: -
DNA: TGCGCCAGCAGCTTGGGGGGGCCTGGGCCTATGAACACTGAAGCTTTCTTT
CDR3: CASSLGGPGPMNTEAFF

length: 17
V: TRBV5-1
size: -
J: TRBJ2-1
D: -
DNA: TGCGCCAGCAGCTGGGGCACCAGGAGCGCCTCCTACAATGAGCAGTTCTTC
CDR3: CASSWGTRSASYNEQFF

length: 15
V: TRBV5-1
size: -
J: TRBJ1-4
D: TRBD1
DNA: TGCGCCAGCAGCCGGCCGGGACAGGGAAATGAAAAACTGTTTTTT
CDR3: CASSRPGQGNEKLFF

length: 16
V: TRBV7-8
size: -
J: TRBJ1-1
D: TRBD1
DNA: TGTGCCAGCAGCCCTCGCTGGACAGGGAGGAACACTGAAGCTTTCTTT
CDR3: CASSPRWTGRNTEAFF

length: 13
V: TRBV10-1
size: -
J: TRBJ2-5
D: TRBD2
DNA: TGCGCCAGCAGTGCTAGCGGGACAGAGACCCAGTACTTC
CDR3: CASSASGTETQYF